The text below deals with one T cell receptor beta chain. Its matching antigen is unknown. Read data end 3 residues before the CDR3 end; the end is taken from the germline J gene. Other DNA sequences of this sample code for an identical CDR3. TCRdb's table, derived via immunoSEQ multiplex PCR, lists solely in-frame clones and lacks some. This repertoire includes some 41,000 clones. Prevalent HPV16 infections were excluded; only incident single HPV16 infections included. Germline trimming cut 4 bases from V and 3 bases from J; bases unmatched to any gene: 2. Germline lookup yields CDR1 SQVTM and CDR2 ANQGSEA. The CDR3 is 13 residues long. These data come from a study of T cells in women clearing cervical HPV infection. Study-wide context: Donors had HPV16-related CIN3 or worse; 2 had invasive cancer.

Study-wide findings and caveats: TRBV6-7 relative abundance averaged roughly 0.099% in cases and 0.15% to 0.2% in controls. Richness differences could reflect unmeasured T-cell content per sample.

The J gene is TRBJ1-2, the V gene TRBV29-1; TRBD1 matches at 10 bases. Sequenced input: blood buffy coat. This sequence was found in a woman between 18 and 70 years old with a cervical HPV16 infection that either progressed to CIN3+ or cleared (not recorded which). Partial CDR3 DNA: TGCAGCGTTGGACAGGGGGCTGACTATGGC. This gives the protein CSVGQGADYG. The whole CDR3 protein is CSVGQGADYGYTF.